Listed below are T cell receptor beta chains from one sample, sequenced in a study of blood T cell repertoires in COVID-19. Some clones are missing from TCRdb's copy, which holds only in-frame ones; the method was immunoSEQ multiplex PCR. The table lists about 120,000 clones, 84% of them singletons, with approximately 3.6% in the top ten. Material: PBMCs or T cells enriched from blood (not recorded which). These receptors originate from a woman in her thirties who had recovered from COVID-19. Both conserved end residues are part of each CDR3. The D gene is left open where the match is weak. Only some rows state a clone size, as once, few, many or a class for expanded clones.

D gene: -; clone size: once; CDR3 length: 14; V gene: TRBV5-4; J gene: TRBJ2-3; CDR3 protein: CASSLDSGTDTQYF; CDR3 DNA: TGTGCCAGCAGCTTAGATTCGGGCACAGATACGCAGTATTTT
D gene: -; clone size: once; CDR3 length: 14; V gene: TRBV19; J gene: TRBJ2-1; CDR3 protein: CASSLASSYNEQFF; CDR3 DNA: TGTGCCAGTAGTTTGGCAAGCTCCTACAATGAGCAGTTCTTC
D gene: -; clone size: -; CDR3 length: 13; V gene: TRBV5-6; J gene: TRBJ2-2; CDR3 protein: CASSGSSTGELFF; CDR3 DNA: TGTGCCAGCAGCGGGAGTTCGACCGGGGAGCTGTTTTTT
D gene: TRBD2; clone size: once; CDR3 length: 16; V gene: TRBV5-1; J gene: TRBJ2-5; CDR3 protein: CASSATGLAGFETQYF; CDR3 DNA: TGCGCCAGCAGCGCGACGGGACTAGCGGGATTCGAGACCCAGTACTTC
D gene: TRBD2; clone size: -; CDR3 length: 16; V gene: TRBV9; J gene: TRBJ2-5; CDR3 protein: CASSVGASGWVETQYF; CDR3 DNA: TGTGCCAGCAGCGTAGGTGCTAGCGGGTGGGTGGAGACCCAGTACTTC
D gene: -; clone size: -; CDR3 length: 12; V gene: TRBV3-1/TRBV3-2; J gene: TRBJ1-1; CDR3 protein: CASSSRGTEAFF; CDR3 DNA: TGTGCCAGCAGCTCTCGGGGCACTGAAGCTTTCTTT
D gene: TRBD1; clone size: -; CDR3 length: 14; V gene: TRBV5-4; J gene: TRBJ1-2; CDR3 protein: CASSQGAGNYGYTF; CDR3 DNA: TGTGCCAGCAGCCAGGGGGCCGGTAACTATGGCTACACCTTC
D gene: -; clone size: -; CDR3 length: 14; V gene: TRBV7-2; J gene: TRBJ1-4; CDR3 protein: CASSVRRYNEKLFF; CDR3 DNA: TGTGCCAGCAGCGTGCGGCGGTACAATGAAAAACTGTTTTTT
D gene: TRBD2; clone size: -; CDR3 length: 17; V gene: TRBV6-2/TRBV6-3; J gene: TRBJ2-3; CDR3 protein: CASSPLAGGPGTDTQYF; CDR3 DNA: TGTGCCAGCAGTCCCTTAGCGGGAGGGCCGGGAACAGATACGCAGTATTTT
D gene: -; clone size: -; CDR3 length: 16; V gene: TRBV5-1; J gene: TRBJ2-1; CDR3 protein: CASSLGPGSSYNEQFF; CDR3 DNA: TGCGCCAGCAGCTTGGGACCGGGGAGCTCCTACAATGAGCAGTTCTTC
D gene: -; clone size: -; CDR3 length: 16; V gene: TRBV28; J gene: TRBJ1-4; CDR3 protein: CASSWRGMGTNEKLFF; CDR3 DNA: TGTGCCAGCAGTTGGAGGGGTATGGGTACTAATGAAAAACTGTTTTTT
D gene: TRBD2; clone size: once; CDR3 length: 18; V gene: TRBV3-1/TRBV3-2; J gene: TRBJ2-1; CDR3 protein: CASSQDKFSGISVNEQFF; CDR3 DNA: TGTGCCAGCAGCCAAGATAAATTCAGCGGGATCTCCGTGAATGAGCAGTTCTTC
D gene: -; clone size: -; CDR3 length: 14; V gene: TRBV27; J gene: TRBJ2-7; CDR3 protein: CASSLFLGSYEQYF; CDR3 DNA: TGTGCCAGCAGTTTATTTCTCGGCTCCTACGAGCAGTACTTC
D gene: -; clone size: -; CDR3 length: 16; V gene: TRBV3-1/TRBV3-2; J gene: TRBJ2-1; CDR3 protein: CASSQVLSSLQWEQFF; CDR3 DNA: TGTGCCAGCAGCCAAGTACTATCCTCCCTACAATGGGAGCAGTTCTTC
D gene: -; clone size: -; CDR3 length: 13; V gene: TRBV18; J gene: TRBJ1-2; CDR3 protein: CASSLGGARGYTF; CDR3 DNA: TGTGCCAGCTCACTTGGCGGGGCTCGGGGCTACACCTTC
D gene: -; clone size: -; CDR3 length: 14; V gene: TRBV19; J gene: TRBJ1-1; CDR3 protein: CASSSLILNTEAFF; CDR3 DNA: TGTGCCAGTAGTTCCCTTATTTTGAACACTGAAGCTTTCTTT
D gene: -; clone size: few; CDR3 length: 14; V gene: TRBV14; J gene: TRBJ1-2; CDR3 protein: CASSQAAGWYGYTF; CDR3 DNA: TGTGCCAGCAGCCAAGCGGCAGGGTGGTATGGCTACACCTTC
D gene: TRBD2; clone size: -; CDR3 length: 15; V gene: TRBV7-9; J gene: TRBJ2-3; CDR3 protein: CASSLTGGPADTQYF; CDR3 DNA: TGTGCCAGCAGCTTAACGGGAGGGCCGGCAGATACGCAGTATTTT
D gene: -; clone size: -; CDR3 length: 13; V gene: TRBV3-1/TRBV3-2; J gene: TRBJ2-7; CDR3 protein: CASSLPGEYEQYF; CDR3 DNA: TGTGCCAGCAGCCTCCCGGGGGAGTACGAGCAGTACTTC
D gene: TRBD2; clone size: -; CDR3 length: 15; V gene: TRBV14; J gene: TRBJ2-1; CDR3 protein: CASSPAAGGGNEQFF; CDR3 DNA: TGTGCCAGCAGCCCCGCTGCGGGAGGGGGCAATGAGCAGTTCTTC
D gene: -; clone size: -; CDR3 length: 15; V gene: TRBV6-4; J gene: TRBJ2-6; CDR3 protein: CASSDEAAGANVLTF; CDR3 DNA: TGTGCCAGCAGTGATGAAGCGGCTGGGGCCAACGTCCTGACTTTC
D gene: TRBD2; clone size: -; CDR3 length: 15; V gene: TRBV6-5; J gene: TRBJ2-1; CDR3 protein: CASSKLAGVYNEQFF; CDR3 DNA: TGTGCCAGCAGCAAGCTAGCGGGAGTCTACAATGAGCAGTTCTTC
D gene: TRBD1; clone size: -; CDR3 length: 13; V gene: TRBV18; J gene: TRBJ1-5; CDR3 protein: CASSLQGDQPQHF; CDR3 DNA: TGTGCCAGCTCACTGCAGGGGGATCAGCCCCAGCATTTT
D gene: -; clone size: once; CDR3 length: 11; V gene: TRBV29-1; J gene: TRBJ1-2; CDR3 protein: CSLGDSYGYTF; CDR3 DNA: TGCAGCTTGGGTGACAGCTATGGCTACACCTTC
D gene: TRBD2; clone size: once; CDR3 length: 15; V gene: TRBV10-3; J gene: TRBJ2-7; CDR3 protein: CAISAGTTISYEQYF; CDR3 DNA: TGTGCCATCAGTGCCGGGACTACGATCTCCTACGAGCAGTACTTC
D gene: -; clone size: -; CDR3 length: 13; V gene: TRBV6-5; J gene: TRBJ1-2; CDR3 protein: CASMEGRNYGYTF; CDR3 DNA: TGTGCCAGCATGGAGGGCAGAAACTATGGCTACACCTTC
D gene: -; clone size: -; CDR3 length: 15; V gene: TRBV7-9; J gene: TRBJ1-6; CDR3 protein: CASSFGGVNNSPLHF; CDR3 DNA: TGTGCCAGCAGCTTTGGAGGGGTCAATAATTCACCCCTCCACTTT
D gene: TRBD2; clone size: -; CDR3 length: 14; V gene: TRBV5-1; J gene: TRBJ2-1; CDR3 protein: CASSLTSGNNEQFF; CDR3 DNA: TGCGCCAGCAGCTTGACTAGCGGGAACAATGAGCAGTTCTTC
D gene: -; clone size: -; CDR3 length: 13; V gene: TRBV7-2; J gene: TRBJ2-1; CDR3 protein: CASSLVISGEQFF; CDR3 DNA: TGTGCCAGCAGCTTAGTTATTAGCGGTGAGCAGTTCTTC
D gene: -; clone size: once; CDR3 length: 14; V gene: TRBV27; J gene: TRBJ1-5; CDR3 protein: CASSESGWDQPQHF; CDR3 DNA: TGTGCCAGCAGTGAGTCAGGCTGGGATCAGCCCCAGCATTTT
D gene: TRBD2; clone size: -; CDR3 length: 13; V gene: TRBV6-5; J gene: TRBJ2-1; CDR3 protein: CASRDYSGNEQFF; CDR3 DNA: TGTGCCAGCCGGGACTACTCTGGGAATGAGCAGTTCTTC
D gene: -; clone size: -; CDR3 length: 16; V gene: TRBV30; J gene: TRBJ2-1; CDR3 protein: CAWSVAPPTTRNEQFF; CDR3 DNA: TGTGCCTGGAGTGTAGCCCCCCCTACTACGAGGAATGAGCAGTTCTTC
D gene: -; clone size: -; CDR3 length: 16; V gene: TRBV25-1; J gene: TRBJ1-6; CDR3 protein: CASSEVGRRGNSPLHF; CDR3 DNA: TGTGCCAGCAGTGAAGTCGGGCGCAGGGGAAATTCACCCCTCCACTTT
D gene: TRBD1; clone size: -; CDR3 length: 14; V gene: TRBV25-1; J gene: TRBJ1-6; CDR3 protein: CASTSQGDRSPLHF; CDR3 DNA: TGTGCCAGCACCTCACAGGGGGATCGATCACCCCTCCACTTT
D gene: TRBD2; clone size: large; CDR3 length: 16; V gene: TRBV24-1; J gene: TRBJ2-1; CDR3 protein: CATSDPGTSGSGEQFF; CDR3 DNA: TGTGCCACCAGTGACCCCGGGACTAGCGGGAGTGGTGAGCAGTTCTTC
D gene: -; clone size: -; CDR3 length: 15; V gene: TRBV5-6; J gene: TRBJ2-7; CDR3 protein: CASSLGGRGSYERYF; CDR3 DNA: TGTGCCAGCAGCTTGGGAGGCAGGGGCTCCTACGAGCGGTACTTC
D gene: -; clone size: -; CDR3 length: 14; V gene: TRBV3-1/TRBV3-2; J gene: TRBJ1-2; CDR3 protein: CASSLYRKPYGYTF; CDR3 DNA: TGTGCCAGCAGCCTCTACAGGAAACCCTATGGCTACACCTTC
D gene: -; clone size: -; CDR3 length: 16; V gene: TRBV7-3; J gene: TRBJ2-1; CDR3 protein: CASSPVRGTLFIEQFF; CDR3 DNA: TGTGCCAGCAGCCCCGTACGCGGAACCTTGTTTATAGAGCAGTTCTTC
D gene: -; clone size: -; CDR3 length: 15; V gene: TRBV10-3; J gene: TRBJ2-1; CDR3 protein: CAIRPRDNAYNEQFF; CDR3 DNA: TGTGCCATCAGACCGAGGGACAACGCCTACAATGAGCAGTTCTTC
D gene: -; clone size: few; CDR3 length: 14; V gene: TRBV2; J gene: TRBJ1-5; CDR3 protein: CASSVGGGNQPQHF; CDR3 DNA: TGTGCCAGCAGTGTGGGGGGGGGCAATCAGCCCCAGCATTTT
D gene: -; clone size: -; CDR3 length: 13; V gene: TRBV24-1; J gene: TRBJ1-4; CDR3 protein: CATSGRLGEKLFF; CDR3 DNA: TGTGCCACCAGTGGGAGGCTCGGTGAAAAACTGTTTTTT
D gene: TRBD2; clone size: -; CDR3 length: 15; V gene: TRBV4-3; J gene: TRBJ2-7; CDR3 protein: CASSQELAESYEQYF; CDR3 DNA: TGCGCCAGCAGCCAAGAACTAGCGGAATCCTACGAGCAGTACTTC